Each of the 4 T cell receptor beta chains below was sequenced from the same sample in a study of tumor-infiltrating lymphocytes in localized non-small cell lung cancer. Measured with immunoSEQ multiplex PCR; TCRdb has only the in-frame clones, and not every one. The profile shows some 15,000 clones, roughly four fifths of them singletons. The sequenced sample was lung tumor tissue. The source of these receptors is a human donor with non-small cell lung cancer.

V usage is TRBV6-1 and J usage is TRBJ1-4; D is unclear. Germline assignment: CDR1 MNHNS and CDR2 SASEGT. Trimming removed 7 bases from V and 5 bases from J, with 8 bases in between. The length of the CDR3 is 12 residues. The CDR3 loop reads CASIGPNEKLFF. The CDR3 DNA is TGTGCCAGCATCGGGCCGAATGAAAAACTGTTTTTT.

V gene TRBV4-1 combines with J gene TRBJ2-1; 9 nucleotides match TRBD2. J lost 2 bases, V lost 4 bases, and 6 bases had no gene match. The CDR3 length is 16 residues. Germline V CDR1 and CDR2: MGHRA, YSYEKL. The CDR3 is CASSPAGTSPYNEQFF. The CDR3 DNA follows: TGCGCCAGCAGCCCGGCCGGGACTAGCCCCTACAATGAGCAGTTCTTC.

In its sample, this clone was seen once. The chain is built from TRBV7-2 and TRBJ2-3; 10 bases are shared with TRBD2. The CDR3 runs to 18 residues. CDR1 SGHTA and CDR2 FQGNSA come from the germline V gene. V shed 2 bases, J shed 2 bases, and the junction held 10 bases outside the gene matches. CDR3 sequence: CASSLSLAGGHLTDTQYF. The CDR3 DNA reads TGTGCCAGCAGCTTATCTTTAGCGGGGGGACACCTCACAGATACGCAGTATTTT.

J is TRBJ1-5 and V is TRBV7-9; tentative D call: TRBD1 (5 bases). The CDR3 spans 15 residues. The V and J ends lost 3 bases and 0 bases respectively, with 9 bases between them. CDR1 and CDR2 (germline): SEHNR, FQNEAQ (reference sequence). The CDR3 sequence: CASSFDGGSNQPQHF. Here the CDR3 DNA reads TGTGCCAGCAGCTTTGATGGGGGTAGCAATCAGCCCCAGCATTTT.